Listed below are T cell receptor beta chains from one sample, sequenced in a study of PD-1 blockade in classical Hodgkin lymphoma. Profiled with immunoSEQ multiplex PCR; TCRdb holds only in-frame clones, not every one. This sample has 40,000 or so clones; 60% to 85% occur once, and the top ten carry approximately 11%. The input for sequencing was peripheral blood mononuclear cells (PBMCs), taken at baseline. These receptors all come from a human donor with classical Hodgkin lymphoma. Each CDR3 is given with its conserved first and last residue. D genes are given only for firm matches. Only part of the rows carry a size: once, few, many, or a class if the clone is expanded.

v_call,clone_size,d_call,j_call,cdr3_nt,cdr3_aa
TRBV7-6,once,NA,TRBJ2-7,TGTGCCAGCAGCTTAAGGGGACCCTACGAGCAGTACTTC,CASSLRGPYEQYF
TRBV19,NA,NA,TRBJ1-2,TGTGCCAGTAGTATAGCCCCAGGGAGTGGTGGCTACGCCTTC,CASSIAPGSGGYAF
TRBV6-1,NA,NA,TRBJ1-1,TGTGCCAGCAGTGAAGCCCGGACACGGGCTTTCTTT,CASSEARTRAFF
TRBV7-7,NA,TRBD2,TRBJ2-1,TGTGCTAGCAGCTTAGCGATTACTAGCGATGAGCAGTTCTTC,CASSLAITSDEQFF
TRBV27,once,NA,TRBJ2-7,TGTGCCAGCAGTACCAGGGGGGGGGAGCAGTACTTC,CASSTRGGEQYF
TRBV10-3,once,NA,TRBJ2-5,TGTGCCAGCAGTGGGGACGGGGAGACCCAGTACTTC,CASSGDGETQYF
TRBV5-4,NA,TRBD1,TRBJ1-2,TGTGCCAGCAGCCTGGACAGGGATGCCGGCTACACCTTC,CASSLDRDAGYTF
TRBV28,NA,TRBD2,TRBJ2-7,TGTGCCAGCGGGACTAGCGCCTCCGGAAGCTCCTACGAGCAGTACTTC,CASGTSASGSSYEQYF
TRBV18,NA,NA,TRBJ1-3,TGTGCCAGCTCACCAACGACAGCCTCTGGAAACACCATATATTTT,CASSPTTASGNTIYF
TRBV4-2,NA,TRBD2,TRBJ2-2,TGTGCCAGCAGAGGAGATGGCGGCGGGAGAGCCGGGGAGCTGTTTTTT,CASRGDGGGRAGELFF
TRBV27,NA,NA,TRBJ2-1,TGTGCCAGCAGTTTACCGGACAGAATAACCTACAATGAGCAGTTCTTC,CASSLPDRITYNEQFF
TRBV6-1,NA,NA,TRBJ2-7,TGTGCCAGCAGCGGGTTTTACGAGCAGTACTTC,CASSGFYEQYF
TRBV27,NA,NA,TRBJ1-5,TGTGCCAGCAGGCCGGCGGCCTCGGGGAGTCAGCCCCAGCATTTT,CASRPAASGSQPQHF
TRBV2,NA,TRBD1,TRBJ1-1,TGTGCCAGCAGTGAAGCGGGGACAGGGCGGACTGAAGCTTTCTTT,CASSEAGTGRTEAFF
TRBV7-8,NA,NA,TRBJ1-5,TGTGCCAGCAGCTTAGGTCAGCTCCATCAGCCCCAGCATTTT,CASSLGQLHQPQHF
TRBV2,NA,NA,TRBJ1-1,TGTGCCAGCAGTGAGTCTAGCACTGAAGCTTTCTTT,CASSESSTEAFF
TRBV6-5,NA,NA,TRBJ1-2,TGTGCCAGCAGTTACTCGTGGGGAGGCTACACCTTC,CASSYSWGGYTF
TRBV9,NA,NA,TRBJ1-6,TGTGCCAGCAGCACTAGGGAGGCCTATAATTCACCCCTCCACTTT,CASSTREAYNSPLHF
TRBV7-8,NA,TRBD1,TRBJ1-2,TGTGCCAGCAGCCCAAATAGACAGGGCGGTGGTGGCCACACCTTC,CASSPNRQGGGGHTF
TRBV6-1,NA,NA,TRBJ1-3,TGTGCCAGCAGAACAGGAAGCGGAAACACCATATATTTT,CASRTGSGNTIYF
TRBV19,NA,NA,TRBJ1-4,TGTGCCAGTAGTCTCCAAAGGCGGGGACGGGATGAAAAACTGTTTTTT,CASSLQRRGRDEKLFF
TRBV27,NA,NA,TRBJ2-5,TGTGCCAGCAGTTTATCGGAGGGGGGGACCCAGTACTTC,CASSLSEGGTQYF
TRBV28,NA,NA,TRBJ1-1,TGTGCCAGCAGTTTTACAGCGGGTCACACTGAAGCTTTCTTT,CASSFTAGHTEAFF
TRBV7-8,few,TRBD1,TRBJ2-3,TGTGCCAGCAGCCATAACCCTCCGGGACAGCGGACTAGCACAGATACGCAGTATTTT,CASSHNPPGQRTSTDTQYF
TRBV18,NA,NA,TRBJ1-3,TGTGCCAGCTCACCACCACAGAGCTCTGGAAACACCATATATTTT,CASSPPQSSGNTIYF
TRBV28,NA,NA,TRBJ2-1,TGTGCCAGCAGTTTTATAGGGTACAATGAGCAGTTCTTC,CASSFIGYNEQFF
TRBV10-3,many,TRBD1,TRBJ2-1,TGTGCCATCAGTTACACAGGGGGCTCCAACAATGAGCAGTTCTTC,CAISYTGGSNNEQFF
TRBV5-6,once,NA,TRBJ1-1,TGTGCCAGCAGTCTCCAGGGACCCCAAGCTTTCTTT,CASSLQGPQAFF
TRBV7-9,few,NA,TRBJ1-5,TGTGCCAGCAGCTTTCAAGAGCAAACTCAGCCCCAGCATTTT,CASSFQEQTQPQHF
TRBV6-1,NA,NA,TRBJ1-1,TGTGCCAGCGGGCAGGCCAACATGAACACTGAAGCTTTCTTT,CASGQANMNTEAFF
TRBV6-6,NA,NA,TRBJ2-1,TGTGCCAGCAGTCCCACAGGGATCCCAGGCCATGAGCAGTTCTTC,CASSPTGIPGHEQFF
TRBV2,NA,NA,TRBJ1-2,TGTGCCAGCACGGTGATCAGAGCGTCGAAGGGCTACACCTTC,CASTVIRASKGYTF
TRBV10-3,NA,NA,TRBJ1-3,TGTGCCATCAGTGAGTCGGCAGGGGCTGGAAACACCATATATTTT,CAISESAGAGNTIYF
TRBV19,NA,TRBD1,TRBJ2-2,TGTGCCAGTAGTATAAGGACAGGGGGCGGGTACGCCGGGGAGCTGTTTTTT,CASSIRTGGGYAGELFF
TRBV7-9,NA,NA,TRBJ2-1,TGTGCCAGCAGCTTAGTAAGGAGCCGGTCCTACAATGAGCAGTTCTTC,CASSLVRSRSYNEQFF
TRBV5-4,NA,NA,TRBJ2-7,TGTGCCAGCAGCTTTGGGGGGACTCTCTACGAGCAGTACTTC,CASSFGGTLYEQYF
TRBV9,few,NA,TRBJ2-1,TGTGCCAGCAGCCCTTTTCTCTCCTACAATGAGCAGTTCTTC,CASSPFLSYNEQFF
TRBV5-1,NA,NA,TRBJ2-3,TGCGCCAGCAAGAAGGGGTTGGGCAACACAGATACGCAGTATTTT,CASKKGLGNTDTQYF
TRBV4-2,NA,TRBD2,TRBJ2-1,TGTGCCAGCAGCTCAGGACTAGCGGGGTACAATGAGCAGTTCTTC,CASSSGLAGYNEQFF